This T cell receptor (beta chain) was sequenced in a study of cytomegalovirus exposure and HLA in healthy donors. Separation from the 666-subject first cohort characterized the roughly 130-subject validation cohort, to which the donors belonged. CDR3 length: 14 residues. Deletions cut 7 bases from V and 3 bases from J, with 12 bases between. Germline assignment: CDR1 MDHEN and CDR2 SYDVKM. Only in-frame clones appear in the TCRdb table, and some are missing; sequencing was by immunoSEQ multiplex PCR. The table has 200,000 or so clones, 84% seen once. The TCR sequence derives from a man in his late teens or twenties in good health and CMV-seropositive. This rearrangement joins TRBV28 to TRBJ1-4; D call uncertain. The sample was PBMCs. CDR3 protein: CASTEGASNEKLFF. DNA for the CDR3: TGTGCCAGCACCGAGGGAGCATCTAATGAAAAACTGTTTTTT.